The TCR beta chain described here comes from a study of T cells after yellow fever vaccination. Across the whole study: When fractions had low cell numbers, they were prepared with SMART-Seq v4 Ultra Low Input.

This clonotype was counted many times. What it recognizes is unknown. The study made its TCR cDNA through 5'RACE template switching. That step introduced a universal primer site along with UMIs. TCRdb redid the calling of the 5' RACE reads with MiXCR, one entry per CDR3 protein. Altogether about 330,000 distinct CDR3 sequences are present, approximately 8% being singletons, with the ten largest covering 17%. The CDR3 has 15 amino acids. V was trimmed by 0 bases and J by 5 bases, leaving 13 bases between them. CDR1 and CDR2 (germline): SGHNT, YYREEE (reference sequence). Study conclusions and caveats: Although the secondary response was weaker, it peaked faster, at day 5 versus 15. Reappearing after the booster were most of the clones from primary vaccination (around 95% CD4, 70% to 90% CD8).

The receptor was derived from a man between 18 and 35 years old who received the YFV17D yellow fever vaccine. This sample comprised PBMCs, obtained roughly 46 days after the first yellow fever vaccination. This chain joins TRBV5-4 and TRBJ2-3; D gene ambiguous. In DNA form, the CDR3 reads TGTGCCAGCAGCTTGGCCATGAGGTGGGGAGATACGCAGTATTTT. Translating gives CASSLAMRWGDTQYF.